This T cell receptor beta chain was sequenced for a study of T-cell reconstitution after alpha-beta-depleted transplantation in children. A library of TCRbeta sequences, prepared with unique molecular identifiers, was generated. TCRdb re-called the PCR reads with MiXCR, one entry per CDR3 protein. The sample lists 200,000 to 300,000 distinct CDR3 sequences, around 25% occurring once. The CDR3 runs to 14 residues. Trimming removed 3 bases from V and 4 bases from J, with 13 bases in between. Study results and caveats: T cells produced anew were the main source of T-cell counts and diversity one year after transplant.

This clonotype was seen a handful of times. The target antigen is unknown. The clonotype originates from a female patient aged 2 to 10 who had a stem cell transplant for congenital amegakaryocytic thrombocytopenia, so the T cells may come from the graft donor. The V gene is TRBV12-3 or TRBV12-4, the J gene TRBJ2-7, with D possibly TRBD2 on 7 matching bases. Source: PBMCs, mostly from graft donor cells, taken 360 days after TCRalphabeta/CD19-depleted stem cell transplant. CDR3 sequence: CASSFWGGGYEQYF. CDR3 coding DNA: TGTGCCAGCAGTTTTTGGGGAGGGGGGTACGAGCAGTACTTC.